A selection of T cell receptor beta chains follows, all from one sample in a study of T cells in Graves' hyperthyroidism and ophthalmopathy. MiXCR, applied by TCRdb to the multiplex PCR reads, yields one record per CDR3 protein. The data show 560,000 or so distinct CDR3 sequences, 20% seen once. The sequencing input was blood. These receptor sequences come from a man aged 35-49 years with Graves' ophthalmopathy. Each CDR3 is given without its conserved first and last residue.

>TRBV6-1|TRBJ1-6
ASTRVFNNSPLH
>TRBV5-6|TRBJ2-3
ASSWAPDSFPSDTQY
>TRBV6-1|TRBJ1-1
ASRRQTGVATEAF
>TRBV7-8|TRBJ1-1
ASSLGGGGKAAF
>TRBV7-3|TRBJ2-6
ASRAAGANVLT
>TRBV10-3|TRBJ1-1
AISGQGNTEAF
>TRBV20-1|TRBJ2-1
SAGTSGGLLYNEQF
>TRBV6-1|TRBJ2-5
ASSEAAGTQETQY
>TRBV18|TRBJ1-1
ASSPPGRLEGTEAF
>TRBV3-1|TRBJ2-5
ASGPTDQETQY
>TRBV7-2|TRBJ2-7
ASSPGPGQNYEQY
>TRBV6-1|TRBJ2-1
ASTTGVRMGLDEQF
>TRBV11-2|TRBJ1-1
ASSFEYVPEAF
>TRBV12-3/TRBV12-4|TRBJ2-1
ASRIKDQVEQF
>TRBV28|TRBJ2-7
ASRAPQGTYEQY
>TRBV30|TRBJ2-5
ASKREVQETQY
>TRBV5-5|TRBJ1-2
ASSPITGQGYGYT
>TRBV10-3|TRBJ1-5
AIRTQENQPQH
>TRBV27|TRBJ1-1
ASSSGQGLSTEAF
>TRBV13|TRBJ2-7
ASSPGPESFSYEQY
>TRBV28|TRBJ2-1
ASSPPDFFNEQF
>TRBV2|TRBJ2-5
ASSRTSGSRETQY
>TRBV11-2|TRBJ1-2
ASSFRVYGYT
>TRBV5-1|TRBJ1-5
ASSPDRPNQPQH
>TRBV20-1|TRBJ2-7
SARGHSARGSSYEQY
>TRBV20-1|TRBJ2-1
SARDFSLSGGHNEQF
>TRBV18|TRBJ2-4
ASSPPVWGAKNIQY
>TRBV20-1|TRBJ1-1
SASQGGEMVTEAF
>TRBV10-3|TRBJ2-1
AISESWTGSYNEQF
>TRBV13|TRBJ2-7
ASSLTLSYEQY
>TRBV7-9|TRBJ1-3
ASSLDPRTAGNTIY
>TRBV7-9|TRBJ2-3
ASSFPEGLPDTQY
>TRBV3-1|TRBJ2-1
ASSQDNRRGEQF
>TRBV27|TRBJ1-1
ASGPGTGLAF